The 19 T cell receptor beta chains reported below all come from one sample, sequenced in a study of control samples from healthy donors and cancer patients. Profiling relied on immunoSEQ multiplex PCR, and the TCRdb table lists in-frame clones only, not all of them. Here the sample spans about 140,000 clones, roughly nine tenths being singletons. Sequencing was carried out using blood. The receptor set was obtained from a woman in her thirties in good health.

This clone was detected ten times or more. The CDR3: CAWSPTQIHQPQHF. CDR3 DNA: TGTGCCTGGAGCCCGACGCAGATTCATCAGCCCCAGCATTTT. The genes are TRBV30 and TRBJ1-5, with D unclear. The V end lost 3 bases, the J end lost 5 bases, and 14 bases lay between the germline ends. Germline assignment: CDR1 GTSNPN and CDR2 SVGIG (reference sequence). This CDR3 comprises 14 residues.

Concerning this clone itself: One junction end does not reproduce the germline sequence, and a read error may be involved. This sequence joins TRBV5-3 and TRBJ2-5; D uncertain. TRBV5-3 is an ORF for which the function is uncertain. The CDR3 runs 13 residues. The CDR3 nucleotides read TGTGCCAGAAGCTTGGGACTGCAAGACACCCAGTACTTC. It is translated as CARSLGLQDTQYF.

This clone has only one observation. V and J are TRBV5-1 and TRBJ2-1; 9 nucleotides match TRBD2. The CDR3 is 18 amino acids. Germline V gene data show CDR1 as SGHRS and CDR2 as YFSETQ. After removal of 0 bases from V and 3 bases from J, the junction contained 10 bases not matched to a gene. CDR3 DNA sequence: TGCGCCAGCAGCTTGGTCGTCGGGCTAGCGGGGATCTACAATGAGCAGTTCTTC. The encoded protein is CASSLVVGLAGIYNEQFF.

The table lists this clone with a count of one. The rearrangement links TRBV28 to TRBJ1-2, with D hard to call. Germline V gene lookup returns CDR1 MDHEN and CDR2 SYDVKM. This CDR3 has 12 residues. V was trimmed by 3 bases and J by 8 bases, leaving 10 bases between them. The CDR3 protein is CASSFGSVGYTF. The CDR3, as DNA: TGTGCCAGCAGTTTCGGCTCCGTGGGCTACACCTTC.

The chain has TRBV10-1 and TRBJ1-3; no definite D call. V was cut by 7 bases and J by 2 bases, with 9 bases left in between. The CDR3 length is 13 residues. Germline assignment: CDR1 WNHNN and CDR2 SYGVQD (reference sequence). The CDR3: CASTPSTGNTIYF. The DNA of the CDR3 is TGCGCCAGCACCCCATCGACTGGAAACACCATATATTTT.

This clone was counted a single time. The chain carries TRBV6-2 or TRBV6-3 and TRBJ1-4; D is unclear. The CDR3 length is 16 residues. Per the germline V gene, CDR1 is MNHEY and CDR2 is SVGEGT. Trimming stripped 0 bases from V and 5 bases from J, with 13 bases between. The CDR3 protein is CASSYSVDGLNEKLFF. The CDR3 DNA follows: TGTGCCAGCAGTTACTCTGTTGACGGACTCAATGAAAAACTGTTTTTT.

The chain carries TRBV25-1 and TRBJ2-1; 10 bases agree with TRBD2. CDR1 MGHDK and CDR2 SYGVNS come from the germline V gene. This CDR3 has 15 residues. V shed 4 bases and J 4 bases; nucleotides not matched to a gene: 4. The CDR3, as DNA: TGTGCCAGCAGTGCCCGACTAGCGGGTTACAATGAGCAGTTCTTC. It encodes CASSARLAGYNEQFF.

The chain joins TRBV29-1 to TRBJ1-2, with 8 bases fitting TRBD1. The CDR3 loop spans 13 amino acids. Germline CDR1 SQVTM, CDR2 ANQGSEA. Germline trimming cut 7 bases from V and 3 bases from J; bases unmatched to any gene: 7. CDR3 loop: CSGRAGGDYGYTF. CDR3 nucleotides: TGCAGCGGGCGGGCAGGGGGCGACTATGGCTACACCTTC.

The V and J genes are TRBV29-1 and TRBJ2-7; D possibly corresponds to TRBD2 (5 bases). There are 14 residues in the CDR3. V was cut by 5 bases and J by 5 bases, with 19 bases left in between. Germline loops: CDR1 SQVTM, CDR2 ANQGSEA. CDR3 DNA sequence: TGCAGCGTTTGCGAGGGAACGATCGGCAACGAGCAGTACTTC. Protein product: CSVCEGTIGNEQYF.

The chain joins TRBV6-6 to TRBJ2-7; 9 positions agree with TRBD1. Per the germline V gene, CDR1 is MNHNY and CDR2 is SVGAGI (reference sequence). With V trimmed by 5 bases and J by 6 bases, 11 bases remained unmatched. The CDR3 runs 15 residues. The CDR3 region has the DNA TGTGCCAGCAGTGACCGGACAGGGGTCTCAGGCGAGCAGTACTTC. This encodes CASSDRTGVSGEQYF.

The chain recombines TRBV9 with TRBJ1-3; 8 positions agree with TRBD1. The ends lost 4 bases at V and 4 bases at J; junction bases unmatched: 7. CDR1 is SGDLS, CDR2 YYNGEE, per germline. There are 15 residues in the CDR3. The CDR3 bases are TGTGCCAGCAGCCCGACAGGGGTTAGAGGAAACACCATATATTTT. Residues: CASSPTGVRGNTIYF. Full variable domain (outside the CDR3, taken from reference TRBV9 and TRBJ1-3): DSGVTQTPKHLITATGQRVTLRCSPRSGDLSVYWYQQSLDQGLQFLIQYYNGEERAKGNILERFSAQQFPDLHSELNLSSLELGDSALYFCASSPTGVRGNTIYFGEGSWLTVV.

The CDR3 region is CASSLNQGPNYGYTF. Here the CDR3 DNA reads TGTGCCAGCAGCTTAAACCAGGGCCCTAACTATGGCTACACCTTC. The chain combines TRBV13 with TRBJ1-2, with D possibly being TRBD1 (5 bases). The CDR3 extends over 15 amino acids. Trimming removed 2 bases from V and 0 bases from J, with 10 bases in between. Germline values: CDR1 PRHDT, CDR2 FYEKMQ (reference sequence). Filled out from reference TRBV13 and TRBJ1-2, the complete variable domain reads AAGVIQSPRHLIKEKRETATLKCYPIPRHDTVYWYQQGPGQDPQFLISFYEKMQSDKGSIPDRFSAQQFSDYHSELNMSSLELGDSALYFCASSLNQGPNYGYTFGSGTRLTVV.

This chain connects TRBV21-1 to TRBJ1-3; the listed D gene, TRBD1, was not tested against the DNA. TRBV21-1 is an annotated pseudogene. This CDR3 has 12 amino acids. The CDR3 region has the DNA TGTGCCAGTTCAGGGACATCTTTCGCCATATATTTT. Encoded protein: CASSGTSFAIYF.

The chain recombines TRBV5-1 with TRBJ2-1, with D possibly matching TRBD1 (6 bases). The CDR3 has 13 amino acids. The V end was cut by 1 base, the J end by 5 bases, with 7 bases between. Germline V gives CDR1 SGHRS, CDR2 YFSETQ. The CDR3 spells CASSLSGDNEQFF. Here the CDR3 DNA reads TGCGCCAGCAGCTTGTCAGGGGACAATGAGCAGTTCTTC.

V and J are TRBV29-1 and TRBJ1-1; tentative D call: TRBD1 (5 bases). Trimming stripped 7 bases from V and 1 base from J, with 10 bases between. Germline lookup yields CDR1 SQVTM and CDR2 ANQGSEA. The CDR3 totals 12 residues. The CDR3 nucleotides read TGCAGCGGCGGACACCGGAACACTGAAGCTTTCTTT. The encoded protein is CSGGHRNTEAFF.

This CDR3 is CASSPRQGLNTEAFF. The CDR3 DNA reads as TGTGCCAGCAGCCCGCGACAGGGGCTGAACACTGAAGCTTTCTTT. This chain links TRBV7-2 with TRBJ1-1; 8 bases agree with TRBD1. Losses at the gene ends were 5 bases for V and 0 bases for J; bases not matched to a gene: 5. Germline lookup yields CDR1 SGHTA and CDR2 FQGNSA. The CDR3 consists of 15 residues.

This clone was observed once. V is TRBV6-5 and J is TRBJ2-5, with D perhaps TRBD2 (7 bases). CDR1 and CDR2 from the germline V gene are MNHEY and SVGAGI. V dropped 7 bases and J dropped 4 bases, with 16 bases sitting between them. CDR3 length equals 14 residues. Here the CDR3 DNA reads TGTGCCAGCAAGGGGGGGGCAGCAGCAGAGACCCAGTACTTC. The encoded protein is CASKGGAAAETQYF.

This chain links TRBV20-1 with TRBJ1-2; weak D call: TRBD1 (6 bases). The V gene's germline CDR1 is DFQATT and CDR2 SNEGSKA (reference sequence). The CDR3 has 11 residues. V lost 4 bases and J lost 8, with 11 bases in between. CDR3 residues: CSAIRGQGYTF. DNA for the CDR3: TGCAGTGCTATTCGGGGGCAGGGCTACACCTTC.

The DNA of the CDR3 is TGTGCCAGCAGCGTTGACAGGGGGCCCACCTACGAGCAGTACTTC. As protein: CASSVDRGPTYEQYF. The rearrangement uses TRBV5-4 and TRBJ2-7; 10 nucleotides match TRBD1. V was pared by 4 bases and J by 2 bases, with 6 bases of the junction left unmatched. The CDR3 loop spans 15 amino acids. The germline CDR1 and CDR2 sequences are SGHNT and YYREEE (reference sequence).